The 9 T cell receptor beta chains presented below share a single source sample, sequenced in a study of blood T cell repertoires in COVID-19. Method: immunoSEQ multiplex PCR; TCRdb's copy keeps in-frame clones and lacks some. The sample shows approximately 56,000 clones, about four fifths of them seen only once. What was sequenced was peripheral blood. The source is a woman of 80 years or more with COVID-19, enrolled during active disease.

CDR3 DNA: TGTGCCAGCACCGGCGGGGGAGAAAACATTCAGTACTTC. Translated: CASTGGGENIQYF. This rearrangement joins TRBV9 to TRBJ2-4; the match to TRBD2 covers 7 bases. The CDR3 sequence is 13 residues long. Germline V gives CDR1 SGDLS, CDR2 YYNGEE. V gave up 6 bases and J gave up 5 bases; unmatched junction bases: 5.

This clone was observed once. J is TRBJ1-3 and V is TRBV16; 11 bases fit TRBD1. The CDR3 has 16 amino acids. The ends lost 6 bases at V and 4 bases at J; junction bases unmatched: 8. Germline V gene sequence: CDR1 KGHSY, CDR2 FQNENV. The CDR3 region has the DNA TGTGCCAGCAGACCGGACAGGGGGCTTTCGGGAAACACCATATATTTT. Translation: CASRPDRGLSGNTIYF.

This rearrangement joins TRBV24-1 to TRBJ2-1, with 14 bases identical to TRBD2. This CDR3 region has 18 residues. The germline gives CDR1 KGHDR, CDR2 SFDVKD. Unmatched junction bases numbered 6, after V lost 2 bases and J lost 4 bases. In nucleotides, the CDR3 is TGTGCCACCAGTGATTCTGGACTAGCGGGAGGAAATTACAATGAGCAGTTCTTC. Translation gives CATSDSGLAGGNYNEQFF.

CDR3 in DNA: TGTGCCAGCAGCGCGGGACTAGCGGGAGGAAATGAGCAGTTCTTC. As protein: CASSAGLAGGNEQFF. The rearrangement joins TRBV5-4 to TRBJ2-1; 15 bases fit TRBD2. CDR1 and CDR2 (germline): SGHNT, YYREEE (reference sequence). The CDR3 loop spans 15 amino acids. With 4 bases clipped from V and 7 bases from J, the junction kept 3 bases outside the gene matches.

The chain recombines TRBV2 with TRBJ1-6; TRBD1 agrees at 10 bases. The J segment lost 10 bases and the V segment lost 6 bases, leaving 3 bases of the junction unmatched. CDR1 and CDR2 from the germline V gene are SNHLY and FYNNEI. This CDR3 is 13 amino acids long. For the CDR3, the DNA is TGTGCCAGCAGAGGACAGGGGGGGTCACCCCTCCACTTT. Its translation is CASRGQGGSPLHF.

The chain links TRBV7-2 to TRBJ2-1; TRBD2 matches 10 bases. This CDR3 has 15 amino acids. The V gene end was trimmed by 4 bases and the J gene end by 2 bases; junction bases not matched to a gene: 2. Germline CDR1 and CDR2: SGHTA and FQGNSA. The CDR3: CASSYSGRAYNEQFF. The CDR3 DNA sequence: TGTGCCAGCAGCTACAGCGGGAGGGCCTACAATGAGCAGTTCTTC.

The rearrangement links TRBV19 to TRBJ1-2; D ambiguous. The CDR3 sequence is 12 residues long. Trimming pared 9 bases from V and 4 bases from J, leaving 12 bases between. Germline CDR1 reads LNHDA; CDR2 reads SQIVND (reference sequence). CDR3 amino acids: CASTWAGYGYTF. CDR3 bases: TGTGCCAGCACATGGGCAGGCTATGGCTACACCTTC.

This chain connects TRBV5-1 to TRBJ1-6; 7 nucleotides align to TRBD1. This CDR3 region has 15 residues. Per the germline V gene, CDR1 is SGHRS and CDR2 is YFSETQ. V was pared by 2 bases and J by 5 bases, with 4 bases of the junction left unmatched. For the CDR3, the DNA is TGCGCCAGCAGCTTCCGGGACAGCAATAATTCACCCCTCCACTTT. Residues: CASSFRDSNNSPLHF.

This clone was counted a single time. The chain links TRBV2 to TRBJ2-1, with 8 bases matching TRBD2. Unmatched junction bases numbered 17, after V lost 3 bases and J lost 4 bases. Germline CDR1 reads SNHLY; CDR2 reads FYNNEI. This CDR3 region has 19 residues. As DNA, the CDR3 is TGTGCCAGCAGTGATATTATCTCATGGCGGGAGGAGAAATACAATGAGCAGTTCTTC. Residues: CASSDIISWREEKYNEQFF.